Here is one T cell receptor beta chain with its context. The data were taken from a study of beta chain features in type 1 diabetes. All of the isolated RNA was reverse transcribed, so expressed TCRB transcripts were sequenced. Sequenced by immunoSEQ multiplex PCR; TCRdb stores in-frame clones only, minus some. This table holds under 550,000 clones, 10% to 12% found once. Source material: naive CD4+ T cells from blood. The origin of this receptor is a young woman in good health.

The CDR3 DNA reads as TGTGCCAGTAGCCTCTACGAGCAGTACTTC. This gives the protein CASSLYEQYF. The chain couples TRBV19 to TRBJ2-7; no clear D. The V gene's germline CDR1 is LNHDA and CDR2 SQIVND (reference sequence). Deletions cut 6 bases from V and 3 bases from J, with 3 bases between. The CDR3 runs 10 residues. Based on the CDR3 plus reference TRBV19 and TRBJ2-7, the full variable domain is DGGITQSPKYLFRKEGQNVTLSCEQNLNHDAMYWYRQDPGQGLRLIYYSQIVNDFQKGDIAEGYSVSREKKESFPLTVTSAQKNPTAFYLCASSLYEQYFGPGTRLTVT.